A selection of T cell receptor beta chains follows, all from one sample in a study of blood T cell repertoires in COVID-19. Sequencing was performed with immunoSEQ multiplex PCR; in TCRdb, only in-frame clones are kept and a portion is missing. The data hold around 260,000 clones, with 70% to 90% observed a single time. Sequencing was carried out using peripheral blood. The origin of the receptors is a woman aged 55-75 years with COVID-19, enrolled during active disease. Both conserved end residues are part of each CDR3. Each record gives: V gene, J gene, D gene, clone size, CDR3 DNA, CDR3 protein. The D gene is left open where the match is weak. Clone size is stated in some rows and not others, as once, few, many or a class when expanded.

V: TRBV12-3/TRBV12-4; J: TRBJ2-3; D: TRBD1; size: .; DNA: TGTGCCAGCAGTAACCTCAAGACAGGGGGGCTGTATTTT; CDR3: CASSNLKTGGLYF
V: TRBV19; J: TRBJ1-5; D: TRBD1; size: .; DNA: TGTGCCAGTAGTATCCGGACAGGGGGCTCGAGAAATCAGCCCCAGCATTTT; CDR3: CASSIRTGGSRNQPQHF
V: TRBV28; J: TRBJ2-7; D: .; size: .; DNA: TGTGCCAGCAGTTTAGGGGGACACCGGTACGAGCAGTACTTC; CDR3: CASSLGGHRYEQYF
V: TRBV3-1/TRBV3-2; J: TRBJ1-1; D: .; size: .; DNA: TGTGCCAGCAGCCCCCGACGCGACATGAACACTGAAGCTTTCTTT; CDR3: CASSPRRDMNTEAFF
V: TRBV28; J: TRBJ2-3; D: TRBD1; size: .; DNA: TGTGCCAGCAGTACCAGGGACAGGGGTACAGATACGCAGTATTTT; CDR3: CASSTRDRGTDTQYF
V: TRBV5-1; J: TRBJ2-5; D: .; size: .; DNA: TGCGCCAGCAGCTTTCAGGAGACCCAGTACTTC; CDR3: CASSFQETQYF
V: TRBV18; J: TRBJ1-1; D: .; size: .; DNA: TGTGCCAGCTCACAATCGCCAGGTTCTGAAGCTTTCTTT; CDR3: CASSQSPGSEAFF
V: TRBV6-1; J: TRBJ1-5; D: TRBD1; size: .; DNA: TGTGCCAGCAGTGAGTTGGACAGGGTCGTAAGTCAGCCCCAGCATTTT; CDR3: CASSELDRVVSQPQHF
V: TRBV11-2; J: TRBJ2-5; D: .; size: .; DNA: TGTGCCAGCAGCTCCGTTTCACGGTCCCTCCAAGAGACCCAGTACTTC; CDR3: CASSSVSRSLQETQYF
V: TRBV3-1/TRBV3-2; J: TRBJ2-7; D: TRBD1; size: .; DNA: TGTGCCAGCAGCCTTGGGACAGGGAGCGATTATCCTAGGGAGCAGTACTTC; CDR3: CASSLGTGSDYPREQYF
V: TRBV7-9; J: TRBJ2-1; D: TRBD2; size: .; DNA: TGTGCCAGCAGCCTTAGCGGGATGGGCGATGAGCAGTTCTTC; CDR3: CASSLSGMGDEQFF
V: TRBV3-1/TRBV3-2; J: TRBJ2-1; D: TRBD2; size: few; DNA: TGTGCCAGCAGCCTATCCGGGACTAGAGATAATGAGCAGTTCTTC; CDR3: CASSLSGTRDNEQFF
V: TRBV28; J: TRBJ1-6; D: .; size: .; DNA: TGTGCCAGCAGGGTGGGCGCGGGGAATTCACCCCTCCACTTT; CDR3: CASRVGAGNSPLHF
V: TRBV28; J: TRBJ2-2; D: TRBD2; size: .; DNA: TGTGCCAGCAGTTTATTCTCTAGCGGGGGCACCGGGGAGCTGTTTTTT; CDR3: CASSLFSSGGTGELFF
V: TRBV27; J: TRBJ2-7; D: TRBD1; size: .; DNA: TGTGCCAGCAGTTTTAAAGGGGGCAACAGCTACGAGCAGTACTTC; CDR3: CASSFKGGNSYEQYF
V: TRBV28; J: TRBJ2-7; D: TRBD1; size: .; DNA: TGTGCCAGCAGTGGGGGACAGGGGGTATACGAGCAGTACTTC; CDR3: CASSGGQGVYEQYF
V: TRBV7-2; J: TRBJ2-3; D: .; size: few; DNA: TGTGCCAGCAGCTCCTTAGGCAGTGAGGAGCAGTATTTT; CDR3: CASSSLGSEEQYF
V: TRBV24-1; J: TRBJ1-1; D: TRBD1; size: .; DNA: TGTGCCACCAGTGATCAACAGGGGAGAGCTTTCTTT; CDR3: CATSDQQGRAFF
V: TRBV7-2; J: TRBJ1-4; D: .; size: .; DNA: TGTGCCAGCAGCTTAGTATCGGGGGAAAAACTGTTTTTT; CDR3: CASSLVSGEKLFF
V: TRBV6-5; J: TRBJ2-3; D: .; size: .; DNA: TGTGCCAGCAACGTGAGGGATACGCAGTATTTT; CDR3: CASNVRDTQYF
V: TRBV7-3; J: TRBJ2-3; D: .; size: .; DNA: TGTGCCAGCAGCCCAGGACAGTCAGATACGCAGTATTTT; CDR3: CASSPGQSDTQYF
V: TRBV14; J: TRBJ1-1; D: TRBD1; size: .; DNA: TGTGCCAGCAGCCTTCGACAGGGGCCAGCCCCTCTAGAAGCTTTCTTT; CDR3: CASSLRQGPAPLEAFF
V: TRBV5-1; J: TRBJ1-2; D: .; size: once; DNA: TGCGCCAGCAGCTTGGGAGTTAACTATGGCTACACCTTC; CDR3: CASSLGVNYGYTF
V: TRBV9; J: TRBJ2-2; D: .; size: .; DNA: TGTGCCAGCAGCGTATGGCCTAGTGTGGGTACCGGGGAGCTGTTTTTT; CDR3: CASSVWPSVGTGELFF
V: TRBV24-1; J: TRBJ1-5; D: .; size: .; DNA: TGTGCCACCAGCCAGACAGGATTGGGCAATCAGCCCCAGCATTTT; CDR3: CATSQTGLGNQPQHF
V: TRBV11-3; J: TRBJ2-1; D: .; size: few; DNA: TGTGCCAGCAAAGCGCAGAGCTCTTACAATGAGCAGTTCTTC; CDR3: CASKAQSSYNEQFF
V: TRBV6-2/TRBV6-3; J: TRBJ2-3; D: TRBD1; size: .; DNA: TGTGCCAGCAGTCTCCCGGGACAGGGGAGCGCAGATACGCAGTATTTT; CDR3: CASSLPGQGSADTQYF
V: TRBV10-3; J: TRBJ1-2; D: TRBD1; size: .; DNA: TGTGCCATCAGTGAGTCGCGTCAGGGGGGTGGAGGCTACACCTTC; CDR3: CAISESRQGGGGYTF
V: TRBV27; J: TRBJ1-1; D: .; size: .; DNA: TGTGCCAGCAGTTTGCGCGTTACGGGGTCTACGAACACTGAAGCTTTCTTT; CDR3: CASSLRVTGSTNTEAFF
V: TRBV30; J: TRBJ2-6; D: TRBD2; size: .; DNA: TGTGCCTGGGGGAGGGAGGGGGCCAACGTCCTGACTTTC; CDR3: CAWGREGANVLTF
V: TRBV24-1; J: TRBJ2-3; D: .; size: .; DNA: TGTGCCACCAGTGATTCATTGGCCCCGAGGGCTTATTTT; CDR3: CATSDSLAPRAYF
V: TRBV6-1; J: TRBJ2-5; D: TRBD2; size: .; DNA: TGTGCCAGCAGTGAAGTAGCGGGAGGCCGCGGGACCCAGTACTTC; CDR3: CASSEVAGGRGTQYF
V: TRBV5-5; J: TRBJ1-1; D: .; size: once; DNA: TGTGCCAGCAGCCTGGGACACCTACCCACTGAAGCTTTCTTT; CDR3: CASSLGHLPTEAFF
V: TRBV13; J: TRBJ2-7; D: TRBD2; size: .; DNA: TGTGCCAGCAGCCCAGCCGGACTAGACGAGCAGTACTTC; CDR3: CASSPAGLDEQYF
V: TRBV7-9; J: TRBJ2-1; D: .; size: .; DNA: TGTGCCAGCAGCTCGGCCCTGGACGGGAGCTCCTACAATGAGCAGTTCTTC; CDR3: CASSSALDGSSYNEQFF
V: TRBV5-1; J: TRBJ1-5; D: .; size: .; DNA: TGCGCCAGCAGCTTGGGTTGGGCTCAGCCCCAGCATTTT; CDR3: CASSLGWAQPQHF
V: TRBV2; J: TRBJ2-1; D: .; size: .; DNA: TGTGCCAGCAGTTTCGGAGGGTGGCCGGACAATGAGCAGTTCTTC; CDR3: CASSFGGWPDNEQFF
V: TRBV28; J: TRBJ2-3; D: TRBD1; size: .; DNA: TGTGCCAGCAGGGGGACAGTCACAGATACGCAGTATTTT; CDR3: CASRGTVTDTQYF
V: TRBV28; J: TRBJ1-3; D: .; size: .; DNA: TGTGCCAGCAGTTTGGGGAGGTCTGGAAACACCATATATTTT; CDR3: CASSLGRSGNTIYF
V: TRBV5-1; J: TRBJ2-1; D: TRBD2; size: .; DNA: TGCGCCAGCAGCAACCTAGCGGGAGTTATCCATGAGCAGTTCTTC; CDR3: CASSNLAGVIHEQFF
V: TRBV6-6; J: TRBJ2-4; D: .; size: .; DNA: TGTGCCAGCAGTTACGGGGCGGGAAACAACATTCAGTACTTC; CDR3: CASSYGAGNNIQYF
V: TRBV5-1; J: TRBJ1-4; D: .; size: few; DNA: TGCGCCAGCAGCTTGGCAGCAACTAATGAAAAACTGTTTTTT; CDR3: CASSLAATNEKLFF